The clone carrying this T cell receptor (beta chain) appeared many times. The antigen is undetermined. The V gene's germline CDR1 is SGHAT and CDR2 FQNNGV. The CDR3 has 15 residues. The junction had 7 bases not matched to a gene; V was cut back by 4 bases and J by 6 bases. The data were taken from a study of blood T cells in healthy people across ages. Study results and limitations: Diversity estimates from one million T cells were considered underestimates. Age advanced and TCR beta diversity per million T cells fell, roughly linearly. A greater number of naive CD4+ cells and higher diversity distinguished long-lived donors from aged donors.

Alongside a J-beta primer mix, a sample-barcoded 5' primer served in a second PCR lasting about 7 to 11 cycles. Via MiXCR, TCRdb re-called the 5' RACE reads, giving one row per CDR3 protein. The top ten clones hold 17% of a sample with 850,000 to 950,000 distinct CDR3 sequences, 29% of them seen once. The material sequenced was blood. This sequence originates from a woman of 80 years or more in good health. V and J are TRBV11-2 and TRBJ2-1; 9 nucleotides agree with TRBD1. The CDR3 DNA is TGTGCCAGCAGCTCCATAGGACAGGGGACCAATGAGCAGTTCTTC. Its protein product is CASSSIGQGTNEQFF.